This TCR beta chain was identified in a study of identical twins. Using its own MiXCR run on the 5' RACE reads, TCRdb lists one record per CDR3 protein. The sample yields roughly 720,000 distinct CDR3 sequences, about 18% seen once. Whole-study findings and limits: Reduced insertions were recorded for abundant cord blood beta clonotypes, with no such pattern in memory repertoires. Models came in too low on out-of-frame TCR alpha sharing in monozygotic twins. The study drew conclusions from cross-sectional statistical analysis, not from following the same donors.

This clonotype was recorded at least ten times. What it binds is not known. The sample was also reused in another study, on T cells expressing NK-cell markers. This second study says: More than 5 donors showed dominant NKG2C+ clonotypes comprising about 1.0-7.0% of their CD8+ T cells.

What was sequenced was PBMCs. The clonotype was recovered from a woman aged 18 to 35 in good health.

CDR3 amino acids: CASSRDSYGYTF. The CDR3 nucleotides read TGTGCCAGCAGCAGAGACAGTTATGGCTACACCTTC. The chain couples TRBV7-2 to TRBJ1-2; tentative D call: TRBD1 (5 bases). V was shortened by 5 bases and J by 5 bases, with 9 bases between the two germline ends. CDR1 is SGHTA and CDR2 is FQGNSA in the germline V gene. CDR3 length: 12 residues.